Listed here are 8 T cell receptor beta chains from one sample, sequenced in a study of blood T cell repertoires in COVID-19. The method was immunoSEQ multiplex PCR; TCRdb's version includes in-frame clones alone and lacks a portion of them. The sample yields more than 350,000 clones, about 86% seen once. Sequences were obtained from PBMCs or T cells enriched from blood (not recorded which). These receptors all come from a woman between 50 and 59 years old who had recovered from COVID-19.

CDR3 amino acids: CASSLGSGGYNEQFF. CDR3 DNA: TGTGCCAGCAGCTTAGGTAGCGGGGGATACAATGAGCAGTTCTTC. This chain connects TRBV7-9 to TRBJ2-1, with TRBD2 matching 9 bases. The CDR3 sequence is 15 residues long. Germline V gene sequence: CDR1 SEHNR, CDR2 FQNEAQ (reference sequence). The J segment lost 4 bases and the V segment lost 1 base, leaving 2 bases of the junction unmatched.

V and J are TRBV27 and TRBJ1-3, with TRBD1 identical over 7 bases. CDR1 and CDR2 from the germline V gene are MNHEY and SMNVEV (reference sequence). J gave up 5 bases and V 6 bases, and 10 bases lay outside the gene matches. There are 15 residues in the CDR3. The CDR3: CASRAPGGGRNTIYF. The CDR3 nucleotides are TGTGCCAGCAGGGCCCCGGGAGGGGGCAGAAACACCATATATTTT.

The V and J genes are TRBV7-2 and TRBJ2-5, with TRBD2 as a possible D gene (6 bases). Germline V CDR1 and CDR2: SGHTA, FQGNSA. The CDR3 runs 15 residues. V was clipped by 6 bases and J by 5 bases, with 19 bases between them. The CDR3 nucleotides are TGTGCCAGCAGAGCGACTAGTGGGGTGAGGGAGACCCAGTACTTC. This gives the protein CASRATSGVRETQYF.

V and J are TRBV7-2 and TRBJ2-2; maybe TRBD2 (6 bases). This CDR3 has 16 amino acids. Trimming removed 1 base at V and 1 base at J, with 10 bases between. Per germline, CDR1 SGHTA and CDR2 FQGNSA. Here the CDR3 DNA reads TGTGCCAGCAGCTTAGGAAGCGGGCGGAACACCGGGGAGCTGTTTTTT. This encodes CASSLGSGRNTGELFF.

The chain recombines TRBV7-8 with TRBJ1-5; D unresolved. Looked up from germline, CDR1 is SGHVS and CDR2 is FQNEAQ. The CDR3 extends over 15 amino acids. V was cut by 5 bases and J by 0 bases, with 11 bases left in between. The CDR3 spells CASSPRRGSNQPQHF. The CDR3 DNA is TGTGCCAGCAGCCCACGACGGGGTAGCAATCAGCCCCAGCATTTT.

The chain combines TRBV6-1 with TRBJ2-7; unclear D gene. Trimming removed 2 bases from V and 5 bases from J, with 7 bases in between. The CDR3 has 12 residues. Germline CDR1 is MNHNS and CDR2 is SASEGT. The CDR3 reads CASSEFYDEQYF. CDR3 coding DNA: TGTGCCAGCAGTGAATTCTATGACGAGCAGTACTTC.

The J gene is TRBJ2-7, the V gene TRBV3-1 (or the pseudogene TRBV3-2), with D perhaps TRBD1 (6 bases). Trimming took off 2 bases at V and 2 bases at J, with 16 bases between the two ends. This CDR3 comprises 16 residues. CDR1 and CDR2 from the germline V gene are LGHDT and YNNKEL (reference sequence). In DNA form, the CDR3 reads TGTGCCAGCAGCCAACCCCTCCGAGGGGGAACCTACGAGCAGTACTTC. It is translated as CASSQPLRGGTYEQYF.

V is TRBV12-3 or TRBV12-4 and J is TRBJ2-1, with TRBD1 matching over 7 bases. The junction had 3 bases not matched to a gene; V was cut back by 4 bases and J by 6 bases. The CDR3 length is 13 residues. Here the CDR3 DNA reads TGTGCCAGCAGTTCGGGACAGCCCAATGAGCAGTTCTTC. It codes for CASSSGQPNEQFF.